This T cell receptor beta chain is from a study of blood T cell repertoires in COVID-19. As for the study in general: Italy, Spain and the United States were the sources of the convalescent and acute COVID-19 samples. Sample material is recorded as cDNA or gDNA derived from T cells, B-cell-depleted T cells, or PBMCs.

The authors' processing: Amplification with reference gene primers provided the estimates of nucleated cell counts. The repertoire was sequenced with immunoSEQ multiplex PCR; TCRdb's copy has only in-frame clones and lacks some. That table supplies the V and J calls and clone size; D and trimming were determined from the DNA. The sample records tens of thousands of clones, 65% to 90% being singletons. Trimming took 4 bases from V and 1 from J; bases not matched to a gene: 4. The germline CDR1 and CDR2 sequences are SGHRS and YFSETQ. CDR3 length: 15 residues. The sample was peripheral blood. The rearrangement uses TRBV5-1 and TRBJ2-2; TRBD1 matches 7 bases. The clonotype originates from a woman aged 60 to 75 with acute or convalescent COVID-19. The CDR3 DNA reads TGCGCCAGCAGCCCCCGGACAGGGAACACCGGGGAGCTGTTTTTT. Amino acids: CASSPRTGNTGELFF.